This T cell receptor (beta chain) was sequenced for a study of CD8 T cells in Susac syndrome (dated by TCRdb to the late 2010s). Turning to the overall study: Repertoire sequencing was used to test whether CD8+ T cell activation and differentiation in Susac syndrome was antigen driven. The research as a whole found: The number of individuals in the TCR sequencing and HLA analysis was recognized as being relatively small.

With respect to this clonotype: There is no known antigen for this receptor. No base qualities exist here, and no much larger clone lies one base off it.

Peripheral blood CD8+ and CD4+ T cells from healthy donors, Susac syndrome patients and multiple sclerosis patients were profiled by high-throughput TCR beta sequencing. Healthy donors were included as age- and sex-matched controls. Bulk CD8+ and CD4+ T cells were purified by magnetic negative isolation, while CD8+ TEMRA cells were enriched using FACS. Blood was drawn into EDTA tubes, processed within 24 hours, and PBMCs were isolated by density gradient centrifugation. PBMCs intended for TCR sequencing were frozen in liquid nitrogen and were later thawed in a 37 degrees C water bath. Purity of sorted or isolated CD4+, CD8+ and CD8+ TEMRA cells was at least 90%. V and J lose 2 bases and 9 bases, and a span of 10 bases separates them. CDR3 length: 12 amino acids, cysteine to phenylalanine. Just CDR3 DNA is preserved here, 36 bases in frame from base 1. The germline V gene encodes CDR1 SEHNR and CDR2 FQNEAQ (reference sequence).

RNA was extracted using the RNeasy kit, and roughly 0.5 to 1 ug of the RNA was reverse transcribed with random hexamers. The immunoSEQ multiplex PCR assay, which covers 54 Vbeta and 13 Jbeta segments, was used to amplify TCR beta CDR3 regions. Bias from PCR amplification was corrected by using a synthetic template baseline for primer optimization and for computational correction. Turning to the authors' computational methods: Only productive sequences were kept, with reads annotated to V, D and J genes according to IMGT and analyzed in immunoSEQ Analyzer. Clonality was calculated as one minus the Shannon entropy normalized by log2 of the number of productive unique sequences. For each patient and control, public and private clones were evaluated within the 100 most prevalent clones. A clone was defined as Susac-specific if it was absent from the healthy and MS cohorts, from more than 850 published viral clones and from other ImmuneACCESS disease sequences. TCRdb ran its own pipeline on the public reads, namely fastp trimming at Q25 and MiXCR clone calling, and kept in-frame beta chains. Identical CDR3 proteins give one entry, which carries the most common genes and DNA. TCRdb assigned the V and J calls; the authors' analysis was not used. The sample yields under 200,000 distinct CDR3 sequences; roughly 94% were counted once. The ten largest clones represent roughly 0.1% of the sample.

The clonotype comes from a human donor in good health. Specimen: CD4+ T cells from PBMCs. The rearranged segments are TRBV7-9 and TRBJ1-1; 5 matching bases give a weak D call of TRBD1. The CDR3 protein sequence reads: CASSLSGLKAFF. The nucleotide sequence reads as follows: TGTGCCAGCAGCTTATCAGGGCTAAAAGCTTTCTTT.